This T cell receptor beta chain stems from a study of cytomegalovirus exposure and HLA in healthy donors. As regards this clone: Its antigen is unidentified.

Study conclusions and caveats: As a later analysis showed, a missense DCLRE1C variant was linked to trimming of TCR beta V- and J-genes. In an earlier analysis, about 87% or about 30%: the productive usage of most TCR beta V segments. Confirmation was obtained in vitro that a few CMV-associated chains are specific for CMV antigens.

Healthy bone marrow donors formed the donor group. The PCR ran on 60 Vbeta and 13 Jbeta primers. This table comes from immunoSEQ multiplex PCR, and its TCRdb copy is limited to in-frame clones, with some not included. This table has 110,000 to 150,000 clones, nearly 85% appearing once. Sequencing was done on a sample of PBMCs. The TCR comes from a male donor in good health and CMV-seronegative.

The DNA for the CDR3 is TGTGCCAGCAGCACACTCGTAGCGGGGGGTCAAGGGGGCGAGCAGTACTTC. Its translation is CASSTLVAGGQGGEQYF. This chain joins TRBV7-9 and TRBJ2-5; TRBD2 agrees at 10 bases. The J call may be mistaken, given a closer DNA end match to TRBJ2-7. This CDR3 contains 17 residues. CDR1 and CDR2 (germline): SEHNR, FQNEAQ (reference sequence).